These T cell receptor beta chains were read from a single sample in a study of vaccination and CD4 T cells after COVID-19. For these receptors, no antigen is known. TCRdb passed the PCR reads through MiXCR, listing each CDR3 protein once. The table records around 16,000 distinct CDR3 sequences, less than 75% of them present only once. Material for sequencing was CD4+ T cells from blood, cultured in vitro. The receptors shown here come from a human donor who had recovered from COVID-19. Both conserved end residues are trimmed from each CDR3. The order of the fields is V gene, J gene, CDR3 protein.

v_gene: TRBV6-5
j_gene: TRBJ1-6
CDR3aa: ASSYSTPGTNRSPLH

v_gene: TRBV6-1
j_gene: TRBJ2-7
CDR3aa: ASSDGLAGSYEQY

v_gene: TRBV2
j_gene: TRBJ2-7
CDR3aa: ASSESPTSGSTTQY

v_gene: TRBV29-1
j_gene: TRBJ1-5
CDR3aa: SAGDLDQPQH

v_gene: TRBV2
j_gene: TRBJ2-1
CDR3aa: ASSKTSGDYNEQF

v_gene: TRBV5-4
j_gene: TRBJ1-5
CDR3aa: ASSLGGAGPSNQPQH

v_gene: TRBV5-4
j_gene: TRBJ2-1
CDR3aa: ASSSPSGGSYNEQF

v_gene: TRBV11-2
j_gene: TRBJ2-3
CDR3aa: ASSLDGGDTQY

v_gene: TRBV7-3
j_gene: TRBJ2-1
CDR3aa: ASSSAGPGDEQF

v_gene: TRBV14
j_gene: TRBJ2-1
CDR3aa: ASSQADEQF

v_gene: TRBV6-5
j_gene: TRBJ1-4
CDR3aa: ASSYGTDSSTNEKLF

v_gene: TRBV27
j_gene: TRBJ1-2
CDR3aa: ASSFSDRSGYT

v_gene: TRBV7-2
j_gene: TRBJ2-3
CDR3aa: ASSPIDKFY

v_gene: TRBV20-1
j_gene: TRBJ2-7
CDR3aa: SARVASGSHEQY

v_gene: TRBV28
j_gene: TRBJ1-6
CDR3aa: ASTRGGTDNSPLH

v_gene: TRBV6-1
j_gene: TRBJ2-7
CDR3aa: ASRRQGEQY

v_gene: TRBV20-1
j_gene: TRBJ2-2
CDR3aa: SASGDLNTGELF

v_gene: TRBV20-1
j_gene: TRBJ1-2
CDR3aa: RTAGGGGYT

v_gene: TRBV5-1
j_gene: TRBJ2-7
CDR3aa: ASSQGATFDEQY

v_gene: TRBV25-1
j_gene: TRBJ1-2
CDR3aa: ASTIPGTIVYT

v_gene: TRBV10-1
j_gene: TRBJ2-3
CDR3aa: APRTRVQRTGASGRPTKDTQY

v_gene: TRBV5-4
j_gene: TRBJ2-1
CDR3aa: ASSFVKGAEQF

v_gene: TRBV2
j_gene: TRBJ2-7
CDR3aa: ASSERSGPYEQY

v_gene: TRBV27
j_gene: TRBJ1-5
CDR3aa: ASRPYGDSGNQPQH

v_gene: TRBV6-5
j_gene: TRBJ2-3
CDR3aa: ASSYVGNADTQY

v_gene: TRBV20-1
j_gene: TRBJ1-3
CDR3aa: SAFAPGRNTIY

v_gene: TRBV28
j_gene: TRBJ1-3
CDR3aa: ASSLQQGHTIY

v_gene: TRBV20-1
j_gene: TRBJ1-4
CDR3aa: SARDIQLTNEKLF

v_gene: TRBV19
j_gene: TRBJ1-6
CDR3aa: ASSIVGQESPLH

v_gene: TRBV6-2/TRBV6-3
j_gene: TRBJ1-5
CDR3aa: ASCGQGGSNQPQH

v_gene: TRBV12-3/TRBV12-4
j_gene: TRBJ2-7
CDR3aa: ASSYPPGGDEQY

v_gene: TRBV7-9
j_gene: TRBJ2-3
CDR3aa: ASSQDILAGNTQY

v_gene: TRBV12-3/TRBV12-4
j_gene: TRBJ2-5
CDR3aa: ASSFTLGLGTQGGETQY

v_gene: TRBV20-1
j_gene: TRBJ2-7
CDR3aa: SAPRVAGTSYEQY

v_gene: TRBV28
j_gene: TRBJ2-2
CDR3aa: ASSSRTGPNPTGELF

v_gene: TRBV6-1
j_gene: TRBJ2-7
CDR3aa: ASRDSPGSTYEQY

v_gene: TRBV23-1
j_gene: TRBJ1-1
CDR3aa: ASSQLGQPNTEAF

v_gene: TRBV19
j_gene: TRBJ2-6
CDR3aa: ASRPGLAGDGANVLT

v_gene: TRBV11-2
j_gene: TRBJ2-7
CDR3aa: ASSHPSRRAQTYYEQY

v_gene: TRBV6-5
j_gene: TRBJ1-4
CDR3aa: ASSYLAQGGTANEKLF

v_gene: TRBV28
j_gene: TRBJ2-2
CDR3aa: ASSLFSGANTGELF

v_gene: TRBV11-3
j_gene: TRBJ1-1
CDR3aa: ASSHGTGSNTEAF

v_gene: TRBV1
j_gene: TRBJ2-3
CDR3aa: TSSATSGSTDTQY

v_gene: TRBV10-3
j_gene: TRBJ2-2
CDR3aa: AISEPGLITGELF

v_gene: TRBV20-1
j_gene: TRBJ1-1
CDR3aa: SAILDRRTEAF

v_gene: TRBV5-1
j_gene: TRBJ1-1
CDR3aa: ASKIGMNTEAF

v_gene: TRBV20-1
j_gene: TRBJ2-7
CDR3aa: SARDPKLAGNTYEQY

v_gene: TRBV20-1
j_gene: TRBJ2-1
CDR3aa: SATGTLSYNEQF

v_gene: TRBV20-1
j_gene: TRBJ2-2
CDR3aa: SARGQGSNTGELF

v_gene: TRBV19
j_gene: TRBJ2-3
CDR3aa: ASSRAAGGTRRDTRY

v_gene: TRBV7-9
j_gene: TRBJ1-5
CDR3aa: ASSRSGGNNQPQH

v_gene: TRBV6-5
j_gene: TRBJ1-2
CDR3aa: ASSSIPRGNYGYT

v_gene: TRBV20-1
j_gene: TRBJ2-5
CDR3aa: SAKGGTSGGFQETQY

v_gene: TRBV19
j_gene: TRBJ1-5
CDR3aa: ASRETASNQPQH